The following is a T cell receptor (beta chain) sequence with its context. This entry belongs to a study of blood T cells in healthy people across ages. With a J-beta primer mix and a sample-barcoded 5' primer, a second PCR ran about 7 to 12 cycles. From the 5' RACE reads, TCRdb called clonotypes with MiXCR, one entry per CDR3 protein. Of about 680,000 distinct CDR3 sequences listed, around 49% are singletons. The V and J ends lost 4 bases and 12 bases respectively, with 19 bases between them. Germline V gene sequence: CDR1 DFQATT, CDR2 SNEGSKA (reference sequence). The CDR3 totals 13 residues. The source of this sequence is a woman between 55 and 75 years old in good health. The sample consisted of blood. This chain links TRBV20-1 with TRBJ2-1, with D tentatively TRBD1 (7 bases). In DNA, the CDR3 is TGCAGTGCTATCGTAGGCGGGAACAGGGGGCAGTTCTTC. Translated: CSAIVGGNRGQFF.